A selection of T cell receptor beta chains follows, all from one sample in a study of cytomegalovirus exposure and HLA in healthy donors. Produced via immunoSEQ multiplex PCR; TCRdb's table is partial and in-frame only. The repertoire has roughly 190,000 clones, 60% to 80% of them found once; the top ten carry around 3%. Sequenced input: PBMCs. The origin of the receptors is a man aged 35 to 55 in good health and CMV-seronegative. CDR3s include the opening cysteine and the closing phenylalanine or tryptophan. The D gene is left open where the match is weak. Clone size is not always given. Where it is, it says once, few, many or a class for expanded clones.

clone size,J gene,V gene,D gene,CDR3 DNA,CDR3 protein
.,TRBJ1-5,TRBV6-5,.,TGTGCCAGCAGCCCCAGGGGAGGGCAAAATCAGCCCCAGCATTTT,CASSPRGGQNQPQHF
.,TRBJ2-1,TRBV6-5,TRBD1,TGTGCCAGCAGTTACCCCGGGACAGGGGTCAATGAGCAGTTCTTC,CASSYPGTGVNEQFF
.,TRBJ1-4,TRBV2,TRBD1,TGTGCCAGCAGTGCGACAGGGTCTAATGAAAAACTGTTTTTT,CASSATGSNEKLFF
.,TRBJ2-6,TRBV29-1,TRBD1,TGCAGCGTTGAGTTCACAGGGGTCTCTGGGGCCAACGTCCTGACTTTC,CSVEFTGVSGANVLTF
.,TRBJ2-5,TRBV5-4,TRBD1,TGTGCCAGCAGCAAGCCCACAGGGGACGAAGAGACCCAGTACTTC,CASSKPTGDEETQYF
.,TRBJ2-2,TRBV6-1,.,TGTGCCAGCAGCGGGGAAAACGGGGAGCTGTTTTTT,CASSGENGELFF
.,TRBJ2-7,TRBV6-1,TRBD2,TGTGCCAGCCGTGGACTAGCGGGGGGGCTCGACTACGAGCAGTACTTC,CASRGLAGGLDYEQYF
.,TRBJ2-7,TRBV7-8,TRBD1,TGTGCCAGCAGCTTAGCTTGGACAGGGACCTACGAGCAGTACTTC,CASSLAWTGTYEQYF
.,TRBJ2-1,TRBV6-1,.,TGTGCCAGCAACACAGGTAGCTCCTACAATGAGCAGTTCTTC,CASNTGSSYNEQFF
.,TRBJ2-7,TRBV30,.,TGTGCCTGGAGTACCCTGGGGGGAGCGGACGAGCAGTACTTC,CAWSTLGGADEQYF
few,TRBJ1-4,TRBV30,.,TGTGCCTGGAGTCGGACAGCCACTAATGAAAAACTGTTTTTT,CAWSRTATNEKLFF
.,TRBJ1-5,TRBV5-1,.,TGCGCCAGCAGCCTCCAGGGCGACAGCAATCAGCCCCAGCATTTT,CASSLQGDSNQPQHF
.,TRBJ2-5,TRBV6-4,.,TGTGCCAGCAGTAGGGACTCTTGGGAGACCCAGTACTTC,CASSRDSWETQYF
.,TRBJ1-5,TRBV18,.,TGTGCCAGCTCACCCCGTCGCGATCAGCCCCAGCATTTT,CASSPRRDQPQHF
few,TRBJ2-5,TRBV5-8,.,TGTGCCAGCAGCTTGTACGTTCGGGTGAGGGAAGAGACCCAGTACTTC,CASSLYVRVREETQYF
.,TRBJ2-2,TRBV7-9,TRBD1,TGTGCCAGCAGCCCGACAGGGGAAACCGGGGAGCTGTTTTTT,CASSPTGETGELFF
.,TRBJ1-2,TRBV10-3,.,TGTGCCATCAGTGAGTCAGCAGGGCGCGATGGCTACACCTTC,CAISESAGRDGYTF
.,TRBJ2-5,TRBV27,TRBD2,TGTGCCAGCATTTTCCTCAGACTAGCGGGGAGGGGAGAGACCCAGTACTTC,CASIFLRLAGRGETQYF
.,TRBJ2-5,TRBV12-5,.,TGTGCTAGTGGTCCCCCCGACGGGAGTCAAGAGACCCAGTACTTC,CASGPPDGSQETQYF
.,TRBJ2-5,TRBV5-1,.,TGCGCCAGCAGTTCCGGAGAGGGGACACAAGAGACCCAGTACTTC,CASSSGEGTQETQYF
.,TRBJ2-7,TRBV5-6,.,TGTGCCAGCAGCCATACGGCGCAGGGCCCCCCCTACGAGCAGTACTTC,CASSHTAQGPPYEQYF
.,TRBJ2-7,TRBV5-4,TRBD2,TGTGCCAGCAGCTGGGGGGCGGGGGGGGCCTACGAGCAGTACTTC,CASSWGAGGAYEQYF
.,TRBJ2-5,TRBV7-3,TRBD1,TGTGCCAGCAGCTTCACCGGGACAGGGGGAGAGACCCAGTACTTC,CASSFTGTGGETQYF
few,TRBJ1-1,TRBV6-5,.,TGTGCCAGCAGTTCGTTCGGTAACACTGAAGCTTTCTTT,CASSSFGNTEAFF
.,TRBJ1-5,TRBV2,TRBD1,TGTGCCAGCAGTGAAGCTCGGGGACAGGGGATTCAGCCCCAGCATTTT,CASSEARGQGIQPQHF
.,TRBJ2-6,TRBV5-8,.,TGTGCCAGCAGCTTGGGCGCGGACAACGTCCTGACTTTC,CASSLGADNVLTF
.,TRBJ2-7,TRBV14,TRBD1,TGTGCCAGCAGCCAGGGAAAAACAGGGGACTACGAGCAGTACTTC,CASSQGKTGDYEQYF
few,TRBJ2-3,TRBV9,.,TGTGCCAGCAGCGTAGATAAGGGGGGGATTCGCACAGATACGCAGTATTTT,CASSVDKGGIRTDTQYF
.,TRBJ1-1,TRBV28,.,TGTGCCAGCAATTCAGGGGACACTGAAGCTTTCTTT,CASNSGDTEAFF
.,TRBJ2-7,TRBV5-6,.,TGTGCCAGCAGCTTGGGAGGGCACGAGCAGTACTTC,CASSLGGHEQYF
.,TRBJ2-2,TRBV27,.,TGTGCCAGCAGTTTATCCACCCAGGGCACCGGGGAGCTGTTTTTT,CASSLSTQGTGELFF
.,TRBJ2-7,TRBV7-8,TRBD2,TGTGCTATAGACGGACTAGCGGGGGGAGACGAGCAGTACTTC,CAIDGLAGGDEQYF
.,TRBJ2-3,TRBV7-9,.,TGTGCCAGCAGCTTTACGGGGTTCACAGATACGCAGTATTTT,CASSFTGFTDTQYF
.,TRBJ1-1,TRBV11-3,.,TGTGCCAGCAGCCCCGGACAGCTGAACACTGAAGCTTTCTTT,CASSPGQLNTEAFF
.,TRBJ1-2,TRBV5-6,TRBD1,TGTGCCAGCAGCCCACTGGGACAGGGGGATGACTATGGCTACACCTTC,CASSPLGQGDDYGYTF
.,TRBJ2-7,TRBV7-9,TRBD1,TGTTCCAGCAGCCAAAGACAGGGCCTAACCTACGAGCAGTACTTC,CSSSQRQGLTYEQYF